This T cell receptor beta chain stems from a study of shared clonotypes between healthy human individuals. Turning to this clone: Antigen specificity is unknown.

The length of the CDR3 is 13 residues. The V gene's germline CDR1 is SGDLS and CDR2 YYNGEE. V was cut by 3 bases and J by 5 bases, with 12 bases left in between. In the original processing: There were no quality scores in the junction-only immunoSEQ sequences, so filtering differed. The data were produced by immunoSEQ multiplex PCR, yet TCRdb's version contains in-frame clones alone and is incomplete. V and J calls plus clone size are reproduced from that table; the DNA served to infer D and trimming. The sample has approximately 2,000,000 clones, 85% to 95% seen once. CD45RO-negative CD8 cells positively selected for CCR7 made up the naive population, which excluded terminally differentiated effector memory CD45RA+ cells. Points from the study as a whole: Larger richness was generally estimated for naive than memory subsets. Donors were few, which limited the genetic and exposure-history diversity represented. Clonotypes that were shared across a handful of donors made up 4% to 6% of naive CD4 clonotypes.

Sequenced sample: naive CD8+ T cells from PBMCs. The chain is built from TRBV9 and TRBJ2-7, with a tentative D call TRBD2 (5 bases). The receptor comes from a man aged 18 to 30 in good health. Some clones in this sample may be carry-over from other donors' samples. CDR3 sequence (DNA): TGTGCCAGCAGCGCGGCTCTCGGGAACGAGCAGTACTTC. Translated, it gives CASSAALGNEQYF.